This TCR beta chain was documented in a study of tumor-infiltrating lymphocytes in primary liver carcinoma. Whole-study findings and limits: Found in all five tumor regions were only about 8-25% of top clones. Blood fell significantly below tumors in its top-250-clone fraction (p = 0.039). The overlap of tumor-adjacent and tumor-blood pairs was smaller than that of tumor region pairs.

The CDR3 is made up of 13 amino acids. Co-extraction yielded RNA and DNA from approximately 20-30 mg of unsorted bulk tissue. Surgeons resected the patients' primary liver carcinomas. Priming with a constant-region primer yielded TCR beta cDNA from roughly 500 ng total RNA. Three-round nested multiplex PCR performed with slightly modified ARM-PCR produced the TCR beta libraries. Running 10 cycles apiece, the first two PCR rounds relied on TRBV1-TRBV30 forward primers together with a C-beta reverse primer. TCRdb recomputed calls from the multiplex PCR reads with MiXCR, one row per CDR3 protein. In the table there are about 130,000 distinct CDR3 sequences, 55% to 75% of which are singletons. In the case of this clonotype: Its target is unknown.

The chain joins TRBV21-1 to TRBJ2-1. TRBV21-1 is shown as a pseudogene. The sample was liver tumor tissue from sampling region 3. The subset is: tumor region T3, left-lateral pole. The clonotype comes from a woman aged 55 to 70 with primary liver carcinoma and hepatitis B virus infection. CDR3 DNA: TGTGCCAGCAGCAAGGCATTTGTTTATGAGCAGCTCTTC. Protein sequence: CASSKAFVYEQLF.